This T cell receptor (beta chain) came from a study of T cell repertoires in cytomegalovirus infection. With regard to this clonotype: The antigen is not known.

MiXCR, applied by TCRdb to the reads, yields one record per CDR3 protein. The profile shows about 130,000 distinct CDR3 sequences, approximately 24% of them singletons. The CDR3 loop spans 16 amino acids. From germline, CDR1 is SEHNR and CDR2 FQNEAQ (reference sequence). V was clipped by 5 bases and J by 10 bases, with 24 bases between them. The sequencing sample was made of PBMCs, sequenced either directly or after in vitro stimulation (not recorded which). The chain couples TRBV7-9 to TRBJ2-1; tentatively, D is TRBD2 (5 bases). This receptor was identified in a human donor in good health (CMV status not recorded). Some clones in this sample may be carry-over from other donors' samples. The CDR3 spells CASSLIQLLEDREQFF. CDR3 bases: TGTGCCAGCAGCCTAATACAGCTCTTGGAGGATCGGGAGCAGTTCTTC.